This T cell receptor (beta chain) was recovered during a study of T cell repertoires in cytomegalovirus infection. MiXCR, applied by TCRdb to the reads, yields one record per CDR3 protein. The sample consists of approximately 500,000 distinct CDR3 sequences, approximately 15% of them appearing once. In germline, CDR1 is SGHVS, CDR2 FQNEAQ. V shed 0 bases and J shed 5 bases, with 8 bases lying between them. The CDR3 is made up of 13 amino acids. The sample holds many counts of this clonotype. This sequence joins TRBV7-8 and TRBJ2-7, with no clear D. This clonotype originated in a human donor in good health (CMV status not recorded). Some clones in this sample may be carry-over from other donors' samples. The sample comprised CD8+ T cells from PBMCs. Here the CDR3 DNA reads TGTGCCAGCAGCTTAGCGCTTAAAAACGAGCAGTACTTC. Protein sequence: CASSLALKNEQYF. Combining the CDR3 with reference TRBV7-8 and TRBJ2-7 gives the whole variable domain GAGVSQSPRYKVAKRGQDVALRCDPISGHVSLFWYQQALGQGPEFLTYFQNEAQLDKSGLPSDRFFAERPEGSVSTLKIQRTQQEDSAVYLCASSLALKNEQYFGPGTRLTVT.